The clone carrying this TCR beta chain has only a few counts. The treatment here: randomized to nivolumab then ipilimumab (arm A) or the reverse (arm B). Assay: immunoSEQ multiplex PCR; the TCRdb copy retains only in-frame clones and omits some. Of 20,000 or so clones listed, 73% are singletons. The sample originates from a study of sequential checkpoint blockade in melanoma. This receptor was taken from a human donor with melanoma. The input for sequencing was CD8+ T cells sorted from blood (inferred from file names), taken from a patient given nivolumab and ipilimumab in sequence.

CDR3 residues: CASSEGTGFYEQYF. For the CDR3, the DNA is TGTGCCAGCAGCGAGGGGACAGGGTTCTACGAGCAGTACTTC. The chain is built from TRBV9 and TRBJ2-7; 9 nucleotides align to TRBD1. The CDR3 is 14 amino acids. CDR1 and CDR2 (germline): SGDLS, YYNGEE. V gave up 3 bases and J gave up 3 bases; unmatched junction bases: 4.